Each of the 19 T cell receptor beta chains below was sequenced from the same sample in a study of T cell responses to AZD1222 COVID-19 vaccine. Sequencing was performed with immunoSEQ multiplex PCR; in TCRdb, only in-frame clones are kept and a portion is missing. Of about 84,000 clones in the sample, around nine tenths were seen once. The source material was peripheral blood, sampled 28 days after the second AZD1222 dose. These receptors were obtained from an adult who received the AZD1222 COVID-19 vaccine.

On this clone itself: Its ends do not fully match the called genes, so a read error is possible. The V and J genes are TRBV19 and TRBJ1-2; weak D call: TRBD1 (6 bases). The CDR3 has 12 residues. CDR1 and CDR2 (germline): LNHDA, SQIVND (reference sequence). The CDR3 region has the DNA TGTGCCAGTAGCCAGAACAGGGATCGCTACATCTTC. This translates into CASSQNRDRYIF.

The chain recombines TRBV11-3 with TRBJ2-1; possibly TRBD2 for D (6 bases). The CDR3 spans 16 residues. The germline V and J ends were trimmed by 1 base and 5 bases, with 15 bases remaining between them. Germline CDR1 is SGHNT and CDR2 is YENEEA. The CDR3 nucleotides are TGTGCCAGCAGCTTAGCCGGGCGGGGTGCCCACAATGAGCAGTTCTTC. Protein: CASSLAGRGAHNEQFF. Supplemented by reference TRBV11-3 and TRBJ2-1, the full variable domain reads EAGVVQSPRYKIIEKKQPVAFWCNPISGHNTLYWYLQNLGQGPELLIRYENEEAVDDSQLPKDRFSAERLKGVDSTLKIQPAELGDSAVYLCASSLAGRGAHNEQFFGPGTRLTVL.

V usage is TRBV3-1 (or the pseudogene TRBV3-2) and J usage is TRBJ2-1, with D hard to call. Trimming shortened V by 0 bases and J by 6 bases, and 3 bases separated the two germline ends. Per germline, CDR1 LGHDT and CDR2 YNNKEL (reference sequence). The CDR3 runs 12 residues. CDR3 protein: CASSQDLNEQFF. The CDR3 region has the DNA TGTGCCAGCAGCCAAGATCTCAATGAGCAGTTCTTC.

The rearrangement uses TRBV7-9 and TRBJ2-1, with D tentatively TRBD1 (6 bases). Trimming shortened V by 5 bases and J by 4 bases, and 12 bases separated the two germline ends. The germline V gene has CDR1 SEHNR and CDR2 FQNEAQ (reference sequence). This CDR3 is built from 14 residues. The CDR3 DNA is TGTGCCAGCAGCCAGGGGACCGGATACAATGAGCAGTTCTTC. Its translation: CASSQGTGYNEQFF.

The V call is TRBV4-1, the J call TRBJ1-4; tentative D call: TRBD1 (5 bases). The CDR3 is made up of 15 amino acids. In germline, CDR1 is MGHRA, CDR2 YSYEKL. V gave up 1 base and J gave up 10 bases, with 16 bases separating them. The CDR3 sequence is CASSQGVGQGGKLFF. The DNA of the CDR3 is TGCGCCAGCAGCCAAGGGGTGGGGCAGGGCGGAAAACTGTTTTTT.

The chain carries TRBV16 and TRBJ1-6; D gene ambiguous. The V end lost 1 base, the J end lost 9 bases, and 13 bases lay between the germline ends. Per germline, CDR1 KGHSY and CDR2 FQNENV. The CDR3 runs to 15 residues. CDR3 DNA sequence: TGTGCCAGCAGCCAATATGGAGGTACTGGTTCACCCCTCCACTTT. Translation gives CASSQYGGTGSPLHF.

The chain joins TRBV6-5 to TRBJ2-7; 11 bases map to TRBD2. V was clipped by 6 bases and J by 7 bases; unmatched bases: 11. Germline assignment: CDR1 MNHEY and CDR2 SVGAGI. CDR3 length: 15 residues. The CDR3 reads CASRDRLAGWSEQYF. CDR3 DNA: TGTGCCAGCAGAGATAGACTAGCGGGGTGGAGTGAGCAGTACTTC.

In this sample, this clone turned up a few times. The chain carries TRBV6-2 or TRBV6-3 and TRBJ2-7; D may be TRBD1 or TRBD2 (5 bases each). With 6 bases removed from V and 2 bases from J, the gap between germline ends came to 14 bases. Per the germline V gene, CDR1 is MNHEY and CDR2 is SVGEGT. This CDR3 contains 14 residues. CDR3 coding DNA: TGTGCCAGCAGCACGAGGGACGGAACCTACGAGCAGTACTTC. It encodes CASSTRDGTYEQYF.

This chain joins TRBV11-1 and TRBJ2-7; D unclear. The germline CDR1 and CDR2 sequences are SGHAT and FQDESV (reference sequence). V was shortened by 1 base and J by 7 bases, with 8 bases between the two germline ends. The CDR3 has 12 amino acids. This chain's CDR3 is CASSLGHKEQYF. The DNA of the CDR3 is TGTGCCAGCAGCTTAGGGCATAAGGAGCAGTACTTC. The full variable domain, its missing parts supplied by reference TRBV11-1 and TRBJ2-7, is EAEVAQSPRYKITEKSQAVAFWCDPISGHATLYWYRQILGQGPELLVQFQDESVVDDSQLPKDRFSAERLKGVDSTLKIQPAELGDSAMYLCASSLGHKEQYFGPGTRLTVT.

This chain uses TRBV7-9 with TRBJ1-6; no clear D gene. V was shortened by 10 bases and J by 6 bases, with 13 bases between the two germline ends. The CDR3 spans 13 residues. CDR1 is SEHNR and CDR2 is FQNEAQ in the germline V gene (reference sequence). CDR3 nucleotides: TGTGCCATAACCGCCGGAAGTAATTCACCCCTCCACTTT. It codes for CAITAGSNSPLHF.

Only one count was recorded for this clone. The chain carries TRBV11-2 and TRBJ2-5; no definite D call. The ends were cut back, 1 base at V and 1 base at J, with 10 bases in the middle. The CDR3 length is 15 residues. Looked up from germline, CDR1 is SGHAT and CDR2 is FQNNGV. In DNA, the CDR3 is TGTGCCAGCAGCTTAGTTGGCACTCCCCAAGAGACCCAGTACTTC. This translates into CASSLVGTPQETQYF.

This sequence joins TRBV3-1 (or the pseudogene TRBV3-2) and TRBJ1-2; 8 nucleotides match TRBD1. The germline CDR1 and CDR2 sequences are LGHDT and YNNKEL (reference sequence). V gave up 6 bases and J gave up 4 bases; unmatched junction bases: 13. There are 16 residues in the CDR3. In DNA form, the CDR3 reads TGTGCCAGCAGTCAGTCCCCCGCAGGGGGCTTCTATGGCTACACCTTC. It is translated as CASSQSPAGGFYGYTF.

The chain couples TRBV5-1 to TRBJ2-1; D not certain. There are 14 residues in the CDR3. With 0 bases removed from V and 4 bases from J, the gap between germline ends came to 8 bases. Germline values: CDR1 SGHRS, CDR2 YFSETQ. CDR3 in DNA: TGCGCCAGCAGCTTGGTGGTGGGGTACAATGAGCAGTTCTTC. This gives the protein CASSLVVGYNEQFF.

The chain is built from TRBV4-3 and TRBJ2-7, with D perhaps given as TRBD1 or TRBD2 (5 bases each). The germline V and J ends were trimmed by 0 bases and 7 bases, with 19 bases remaining between them. The germline V gene encodes CDR1 LGHNA and CDR2 YSLEER. The CDR3 has 16 amino acids. CDR3 DNA sequence: TGCGCCAGCAGCCAAGATTTCCCGCACCCGGGGCGGGAGCAGTACTTC. Translation gives CASSQDFPHPGREQYF.

In its sample, this clone was seen once. The gene calls are TRBV7-2 and TRBJ2-5, with D perhaps given as TRBD1 or TRBD2 (5 bases each). The CDR3 covers 13 residues. The germline V gene encodes CDR1 SGHTA and CDR2 FQGNSA. Between the trimmed V and J ends, which lost 1 base and 7 bases, there was a span of 10 bases. The CDR3 sequence: CASSLEGGGTQYF. As DNA, the CDR3 is TGTGCCAGCAGCTTAGAGGGTGGGGGGACCCAGTACTTC.

The CDR3 DNA reads TGTGCCAGCAGTGTACAGGCCAGGGCCTACGAGCAGTACTTC. Translating gives CASSVQARAYEQYF. The gene calls are TRBV25-1 and TRBJ2-7; perhaps TRBD1 as D (5 bases). The CDR3 runs 14 residues. Between the trimmed V and J ends, which lost 4 bases and 2 bases, there was a span of 12 bases. The germline V gene encodes CDR1 MGHDK and CDR2 SYGVNS.

This clone has a single count. This rearrangement joins TRBV28 to TRBJ2-3; TRBD1 is a possible D gene (6 bases). The V end lost 6 bases, the J end lost 5 bases, and 18 bases lay between the germline ends. CDR3 length equals 15 residues. CDR1 is MDHEN and CDR2 is SYDVKM in the germline V gene. The CDR3: CASSPPRGYGDTQYF. For the CDR3, the DNA is TGTGCCAGCAGCCCCCCAAGGGGGTATGGAGATACGCAGTATTTT. The whole variable domain, filled in from reference TRBV28 and TRBJ2-3, reads DVKVTQSSRYLVKRTGEKVFLECVQDMDHENMFWYRQDPGLGLRLIYFSYDVKMKEKGDIPEGYSVSREKKERFSLILESASTNQTSMYLCASSPPRGYGDTQYFGPGTRLTVL.

The chain has TRBV5-1 and TRBJ2-7; D is perhaps TRBD2 (5 bases). Trimming left V 4 bases short and J 3 bases short, with 20 bases between. CDR1 SGHRS and CDR2 YFSETQ come from the germline V gene. This CDR3 spans 16 amino acids. The CDR3 region is CASSREGALTHYEQYF. The CDR3 DNA reads as TGCGCCAGCAGCCGCGAGGGAGCCCTTACTCACTACGAGCAGTACTTC. The whole variable domain, remainder taken from reference TRBV5-1 and TRBJ2-7, is KAGVTQTPRYLIKTRGQQVTLSCSPISGHRSVSWYQQTPGQGLQFLFEYFSETQRNKGNFPGRFSGRQFSNSRSEMNVSTLELGDSALYLCASSREGALTHYEQYFGPGTRLTVT.

The chain carries TRBV19 and TRBJ2-6; D gene ambiguous. Germline assignment: CDR1 LNHDA and CDR2 SQIVND (reference sequence). This CDR3 region has 15 residues. The V end was cut by 10 bases, the J end by 0 bases, with 13 bases between. CDR3 bases: TGTGCCACGGGCCCAGTCCGCTCTGGGGCCAACGTCCTGACTTTC. Encoded protein: CATGPVRSGANVLTF.